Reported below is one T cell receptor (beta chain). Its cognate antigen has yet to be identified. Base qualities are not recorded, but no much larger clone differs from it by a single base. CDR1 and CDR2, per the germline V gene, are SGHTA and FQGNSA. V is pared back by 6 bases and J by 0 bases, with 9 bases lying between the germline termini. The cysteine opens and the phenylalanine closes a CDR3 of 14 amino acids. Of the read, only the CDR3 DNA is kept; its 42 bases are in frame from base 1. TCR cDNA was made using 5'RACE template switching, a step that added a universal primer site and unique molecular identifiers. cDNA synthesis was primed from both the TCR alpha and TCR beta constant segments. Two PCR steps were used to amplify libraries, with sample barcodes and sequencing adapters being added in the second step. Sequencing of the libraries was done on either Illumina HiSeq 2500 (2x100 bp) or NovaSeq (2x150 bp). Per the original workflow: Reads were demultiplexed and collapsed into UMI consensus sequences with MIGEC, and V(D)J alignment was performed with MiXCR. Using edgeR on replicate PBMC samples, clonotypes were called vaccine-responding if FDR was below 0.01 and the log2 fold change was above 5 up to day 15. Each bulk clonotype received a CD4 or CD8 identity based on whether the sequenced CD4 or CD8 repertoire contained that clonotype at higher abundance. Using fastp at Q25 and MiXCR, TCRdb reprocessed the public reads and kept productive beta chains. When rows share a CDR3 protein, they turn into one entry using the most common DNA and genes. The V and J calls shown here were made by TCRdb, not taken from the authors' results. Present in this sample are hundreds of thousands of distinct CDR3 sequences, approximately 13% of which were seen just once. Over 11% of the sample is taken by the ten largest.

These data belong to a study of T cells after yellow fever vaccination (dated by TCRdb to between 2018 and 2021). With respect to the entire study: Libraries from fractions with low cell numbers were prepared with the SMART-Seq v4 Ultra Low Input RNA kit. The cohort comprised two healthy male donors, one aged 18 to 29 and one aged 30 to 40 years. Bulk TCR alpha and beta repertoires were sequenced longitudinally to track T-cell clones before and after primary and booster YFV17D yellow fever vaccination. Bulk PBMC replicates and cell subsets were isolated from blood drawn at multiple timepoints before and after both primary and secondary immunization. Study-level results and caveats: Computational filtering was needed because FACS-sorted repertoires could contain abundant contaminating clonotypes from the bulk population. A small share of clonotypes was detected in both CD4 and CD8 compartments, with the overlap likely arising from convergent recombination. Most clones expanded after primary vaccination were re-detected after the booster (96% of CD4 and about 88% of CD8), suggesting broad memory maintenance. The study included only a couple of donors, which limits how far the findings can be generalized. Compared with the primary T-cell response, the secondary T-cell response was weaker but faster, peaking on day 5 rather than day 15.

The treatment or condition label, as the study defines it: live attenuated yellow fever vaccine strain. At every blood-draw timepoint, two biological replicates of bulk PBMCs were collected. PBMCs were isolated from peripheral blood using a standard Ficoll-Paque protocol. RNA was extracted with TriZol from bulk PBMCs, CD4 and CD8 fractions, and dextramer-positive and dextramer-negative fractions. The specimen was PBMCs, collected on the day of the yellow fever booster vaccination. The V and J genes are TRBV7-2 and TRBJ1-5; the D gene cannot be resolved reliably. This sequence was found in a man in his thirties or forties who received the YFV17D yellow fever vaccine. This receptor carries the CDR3 CASSRQNSNQPQHF. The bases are TGTGCCAGCAGTCGTCAAAATAGCAATCAGCCCCAGCATTTT.